These 29 T cell receptor beta chains came from one sample sequenced in a study of post-analysis software for immune sequencing data. Findings and limits, study-wide: Five TRBV segments, TRBV5-6, TRBV5-1 and TRBV20-1 among them, were found more frequent in patients than controls.

The antigens of these receptors remain unknown. Researchers reported that TCR beta cDNA libraries carried unique molecular identifiers. TCRdb analysed the PCR reads with MiXCR anew, one entry per CDR3 protein. The sample has 450,000 to 700,000 distinct CDR3 sequences; roughly 47% are singletons. Sequenced input: blood. All receptors derive from a girl under 18 with multiple sclerosis.

CDR3 sequence: CATRGLAGVGGFYNEQFF. The CDR3 DNA reads as TGTGCCACCCGGGGACTAGCGGGAGTGGGGGGATTTTACAATGAGCAGTTCTTC. The J gene is TRBJ2-1, the V gene TRBV12-3 or TRBV12-4; 14 bases match TRBD2. The CDR3 is made up of 18 amino acids. V gave up 10 bases and J gave up 4 bases; unmatched junction bases: 15.

This chain connects TRBV7-2 to TRBJ2-5, with TRBD2 matching over 11 bases. In germline, CDR1 is SGHTA, CDR2 FQGNSA. V shed 4 bases, J shed 13 bases, and the junction held 8 bases outside the gene matches. CDR3 length: 13 residues. The CDR3 spells CASSSGTSGGRYF. Here the CDR3 DNA reads TGTGCCAGCAGCTCCGGGACTAGCGGAGGCCGGTACTTC.

The chain uses TRBV12-3 or TRBV12-4 and TRBJ2-6; TRBD2 agrees at 11 bases. The CDR3 is 18 residues long. V lost 3 bases to trimming and J lost 0 bases; unmatched junction nucleotides: 4. CDR3 bases: TGTGCCAGCAGTTTCTCTAGCGGGAGGCTCTCTGGGGCCAACGTCCTGACTTTC. Its translation is CASSFSSGRLSGANVLTF.

The DNA of the CDR3 is TGCAGCGTTGTGGGAGACGGTGGTAACTATGGCTACACCTTC. Translating it yields CSVVGDGGNYGYTF. The genes are TRBV29-1 and TRBJ1-2; no clear D. CDR1 and CDR2 from the germline V gene are SQVTM and ANQGSEA. The CDR3 totals 14 residues. Trimming cost V 4 bases and J 1 base, with 13 bases left between them.

The V and J genes are TRBV7-2 and TRBJ2-1, with 8 bases identical to TRBD1. V shed 1 base, J shed 7 bases, and the junction held 6 bases outside the gene matches. This CDR3 has 15 residues. Looked up from germline, CDR1 is SGHTA and CDR2 is FQGNSA. CDR3 amino acids: CASSLEGRGRNEQFF. Written as DNA, the CDR3 is TGTGCCAGCAGCTTAGAAGGCAGGGGGCGGAATGAGCAGTTCTTC.

This clonotype was observed at least ten times. The chain is built from TRBV12-3 or TRBV12-4 and TRBJ2-7, with 8 bases identical to TRBD1. The CDR3 has 15 amino acids. V shed 5 bases and J 1 base; nucleotides not matched to a gene: 7. The CDR3 nucleotides are TGTGCCAGCAGTCCAGGGACAGGAGGTTCCTACGAGCAGTACTTC. This sequence encodes CASSPGTGGSYEQYF.

The chain carries TRBV5-1 and TRBJ2-1; 7 nucleotides agree with TRBD2. Germline V gene lookup returns CDR1 SGHRS and CDR2 YFSETQ. Unmatched junction bases numbered 6, after V lost 2 bases and J lost 4 bases. CDR3 length equals 15 residues. CDR3 coding DNA: TGCGCCAGCAGCTTAGCTACTAGCGAGTACAATGAGCAGTTCTTC. This translates into CASSLATSEYNEQFF.

CDR3 protein: CASSERGDGGSDEQFF. As DNA, the CDR3 is TGTGCCAGCAGTGAAAGGGGGGACGGCGGTTCGGATGAGCAGTTCTTC. The chain has TRBV6-1 and TRBJ2-1, with D perhaps being TRBD1 or TRBD2 (6 bases each). Per germline, CDR1 MNHNS and CDR2 SASEGT. This CDR3 comprises 16 residues. V was cut by 2 bases and J by 8 bases, with 19 bases left in between.

J is TRBJ1-5 and V is TRBV24-1; D ambiguous. The CDR3 has 13 amino acids. V lost 1 base to trimming and J lost 6 bases, with 6 bases between them. The germline V gene has CDR1 KGHDR and CDR2 SFDVKD. Here the CDR3 reads CATSDFVGQPQHF. CDR3 nucleotides: TGTGCCACCAGTGATTTTGTGGGTCAGCCCCAGCATTTT.

The rearrangement uses TRBV10-2 and TRBJ1-1, with 9 bases fitting TRBD1. Germline loops: CDR1 WSHSY, CDR2 SAAADI. V was pared by 7 bases and J by 5 bases, with 11 bases of the junction left unmatched. The CDR3 runs to 15 residues. CDR3: CASTQTGGLSTEAFF. Written as DNA, the CDR3 is TGCGCCAGCACACAAACAGGGGGCTTGAGTACTGAAGCTTTCTTT.

This clonotype was detected a few times. The rearrangement uses TRBV10-3 and TRBJ2-7; 8 nucleotides align to TRBD2. Per the germline V gene, CDR1 is ENHRY and CDR2 is SYGVKD. V lost 10 bases, J lost 2 bases, and 19 bases stayed unmatched. This CDR3 spans 17 amino acids. CDR3 sequence (DNA): TGTGCCACCCGAGGAGGGGAAAGCGGGAGCATCGCCTACGAGCAGTACTTC. Its translation is CATRGGESGSIAYEQYF.

The rearrangement uses TRBV7-2 and TRBJ2-3; TRBD2 might be the D (6 bases). This CDR3 spans 14 amino acids. Per the germline V gene, CDR1 is SGHTA and CDR2 is FQGNSA. V lost 4 bases and J lost 3, with 11 bases in between. The CDR3 DNA follows: TGTGCCAGCAGCTCCAGACTAGTAACAGATACGCAGTATTTT. Amino acid sequence: CASSSRLVTDTQYF.

This sequence joins TRBV9 and TRBJ1-2; no clear D gene. CDR3 length: 13 amino acids. V was cut by 0 bases and J by 8 bases, with 11 bases left in between. Germline CDR1 SGDLS, CDR2 YYNGEE. CDR3 coding DNA: TGTGCCAGCAGCGTAGGGACGGAGCCCGGCTACACCTTC. It is translated as CASSVGTEPGYTF.

The V gene is TRBV7-9, the J gene TRBJ2-1, with 10 bases identical to TRBD2. This CDR3 spans 14 amino acids. J lost 5 bases, V lost 5 bases, and 3 bases had no gene match. CDR1 SEHNR and CDR2 FQNEAQ come from the germline V gene (reference sequence). The CDR3 DNA follows: TGTGCCAGCAGCGCCGGACTAGCGGACAATGAGCAGTTCTTC. Its translation is CASSAGLADNEQFF.

This clonotype was picked up a small number of times. This rearrangement joins TRBV29-1 to TRBJ1-1; 7 bases are a match to TRBD1. The CDR3 has 15 amino acids. CDR1 and CDR2 from the germline V gene are SQVTM and ANQGSEA. V lost 4 bases, J lost 0 bases, and 8 bases stayed unmatched. CDR3 in amino acids: CSVGQGKRMNTEAFF. The CDR3 DNA reads TGCAGCGTTGGACAGGGAAAGAGGATGAACACTGAAGCTTTCTTT.

The chain employs TRBV9 and TRBJ2-1; TRBD1 is a possible D gene (8 bases). This CDR3 has 17 residues. CDR1 is SGDLS and CDR2 is YYNGEE in the germline V gene. Trimming left V 0 bases short and J 2 bases short, with 15 bases between. In DNA, the CDR3 is TGTGCCAGCAGCGTAGGGGGAGGGACAGGCCCCTACAATGAGCAGTTCTTC. Translating gives CASSVGGGTGPYNEQFF.

This clonotype was seen a few times. The rearrangement uses TRBV7-9 and TRBJ1-2, with D unresolved. Per the germline V gene, CDR1 is SEHNR and CDR2 is FQNEAQ (reference sequence). The V end was cut by 5 bases, the J end by 8 bases, with 18 bases between. The CDR3 covers 14 residues. This CDR3 reads CASSPAATVPGYTF. The CDR3, as DNA: TGTGCCAGCAGCCCAGCCGCAACGGTGCCCGGCTACACCTTC. Full variable domain (missing parts from reference TRBV7-9 and TRBJ1-2): DTGVSQNPRHKITKRGQNVTFRCDPISEHNRLYWYRQTLGQGPEFLTYFQNEAQLEKSRLLSDRFSAERPKGSFSTLEIQRTEQGDSAMYLCASSPAATVPGYTFGSGTRLTVV.

A remark on this clonotype: The junction differs from germline at one of its ends, possibly a read error. The V and J genes are TRBV20-1 and TRBJ2-5, with D possibly matching TRBD1 (5 bases). This CDR3 has 12 residues. Germline lookup yields CDR1 DFQATT and CDR2 SNEGSKA (reference sequence). In DNA form, the CDR3 reads TGCAGTGCTAGAGGGGGCCAAGAGCCCCAGTACTTC. Amino acid sequence: CSARGGQEPQYF.

This chain links TRBV5-1 with TRBJ2-4; TRBD2 aligns across 10 bases. Unmatched junction bases numbered 12, after V lost 3 bases and J lost 0 bases. CDR3 length: 19 amino acids. The V gene's germline CDR1 is SGHRS and CDR2 YFSETQ. CDR3 protein: CASSSYPASGGIAKNIQYF. The CDR3, as DNA: TGCGCCAGCAGCTCTTATCCGGCTAGCGGGGGTATAGCCAAAAACATTCAGTACTTC.

This sequence joins TRBV10-3 and TRBJ1-1, with D possibly matching TRBD1 (6 bases). Germline CDR1 and CDR2: ENHRY and SYGVKD. The length of the CDR3 is 15 residues. The V gene lost 0 bases and the J gene lost 5 bases, with 13 bases spanning the gap. The CDR3 sequence: CAISESSGRGTEAFF. The CDR3 nucleotides are TGTGCCATCAGTGAGTCGTCGGGGAGGGGGACTGAAGCTTTCTTT.

V usage is TRBV29-1 and J usage is TRBJ1-2, with 7 bases identical to TRBD1. Germline-derived CDR1 and CDR2 are SQVTM and ANQGSEA. The length of the CDR3 is 14 residues. V shed 7 bases and J 3 bases; nucleotides not matched to a gene: 11. CDR3 sequence reads: CSDNPGQMYYGYTF. CDR3 nucleotide sequence: TGCAGCGATAATCCGGGACAGATGTACTATGGCTACACCTTC. The whole variable domain, remainder taken from reference TRBV29-1 and TRBJ1-2, is SAVISQKPSRDICQRGTSLTIQCQVDSQVTMMFWYRQQPGQSLTLIATANQGSEATYESGFVIDKFPISRPNLTFSTLTVSNMSPEDSSIYLCSDNPGQMYYGYTFGSGTRLTVV.

This chain uses TRBV20-1 with TRBJ1-1; tentatively, D is TRBD1 (5 bases). The V end was cut by 3 bases, the J end by 0 bases, with 20 bases between. This CDR3 has 17 amino acids. Looked up from germline, CDR1 is DFQATT and CDR2 is SNEGSKA (reference sequence). The CDR3 DNA follows: TGCAGTGCTAGGGCCCGCGGTGCGGTCAGGGTGAACACTGAAGCTTTCTTT. Protein product: CSARARGAVRVNTEAFF.

This chain joins TRBV7-9 and TRBJ1-1; no reliable D call. Trimming shortened V by 1 base and J by 3 bases, and 3 bases separated the two germline ends. Germline V gene lookup returns CDR1 SEHNR and CDR2 FQNEAQ (reference sequence). The CDR3 extends over 12 amino acids. The CDR3 loop reads CASSLDHTEAFF. The CDR3 region has the DNA TGTGCCAGCAGCTTAGATCACACTGAAGCTTTCTTT.

This clonotype has a handful of counts. The V call is TRBV7-3, the J call TRBJ2-1, with 8 bases aligning to TRBD2. The junction had 15 bases not matched to a gene; V was cut back by 4 bases and J by 7 bases. From germline, CDR1 is SGHTA and CDR2 FQGTGA. The CDR3 runs 17 residues. For the CDR3, the DNA is TGTGCCAGCAGCTCTGTTGTCGGGGGGGCCGCTAGGAATGAGCAGTTCTTC. It encodes CASSSVVGGAARNEQFF.

The rearrangement joins TRBV2 to TRBJ2-3; D may be TRBD1 (5 bases). Trimming left V 5 bases short and J 0 bases short, with 9 bases between. Germline CDR1 is SNHLY and CDR2 is FYNNEI. This CDR3 comprises 14 residues. CDR3 loop: CASSRTRSTDTQYF. As DNA, the CDR3 is TGTGCCAGCAGTCGGACACGCAGCACAGATACGCAGTATTTT.

The rearrangement joins TRBV18 to TRBJ1-2; 7 bases fit TRBD1. Germline trimming cut 6 bases from V and 8 bases from J; bases unmatched to any gene: 9. The CDR3 extends over 13 amino acids. Per the germline V gene, CDR1 is KGHSH and CDR2 is LQKENI. The CDR3 is CASSLSGTEGYTF. The CDR3 DNA reads as TGTGCCAGCTCGTTATCCGGGACAGAGGGCTACACCTTC.

This clonotype was seen at least ten times. The chain's CDR3 is CASSPGQANYGYTF. For the CDR3, the DNA is TGTGCCAGCAGTCCGGGACAGGCGAACTATGGCTACACCTTC. The genes are TRBV12-3 or TRBV12-4 and TRBJ1-2; 8 bases are a match to TRBD1. This CDR3 spans 14 amino acids. After removal of 5 bases from V and 2 bases from J, the junction contained 4 bases not matched to a gene.

V is TRBV29-1 and J is TRBJ2-5; a possible D gene is TRBD2 (5 bases). The V end lost 3 bases, the J end lost 7 bases, and 12 bases lay between the germline ends. Per germline, CDR1 SQVTM and CDR2 ANQGSEA. The length of the CDR3 is 12 residues. CDR3 in amino acids: CSVDRDGGTQYF. The CDR3 nucleotides read TGCAGCGTTGACCGGGATGGAGGGACCCAGTACTTC.

V is TRBV6-1 and J is TRBJ1-5; D is ambiguous. Germline CDR1 and CDR2: MNHNS and SASEGT. Trimming removed 2 bases at V and 5 bases at J, with 7 bases between. The CDR3 spans 13 residues. CDR3 DNA: TGTGCCAGCAGTGAACGTGAGGATCAGCCCCAGCATTTT. It translates to CASSEREDQPQHF.